One sample yielded the 17 T cell receptor beta chains listed below, sequenced in a study of blood T cell repertoires in COVID-19. The data were produced by immunoSEQ multiplex PCR, yet TCRdb's version contains in-frame clones alone and is incomplete. The data contain 170,000 or so clones, 75% to 90% of them singletons. Sequencing input: PBMCs or T cells enriched from blood (not recorded which). The receptors stem from a man between 40 and 49 years old who had recovered from COVID-19.

V is TRBV15 and J is TRBJ2-3, with 8 bases matching TRBD2. Trimming took 3 bases from V and 4 from J; bases not matched to a gene: 3. In germline, CDR1 is LNHNV, CDR2 YYDKDF (reference sequence). This CDR3 is 14 amino acids long. For the CDR3, the DNA is TGTGCCACCAGCAGGTATAGCGGGGCAGATACGCAGTATTTT. Protein: CATSRYSGADTQYF.

With respect to this clone: The junction departs from the called germline gene at one end, perhaps through a read error. The V gene is TRBV4-1, the J gene TRBJ1-5; 8 nucleotides align to TRBD1. This CDR3 is built from 17 residues. Germline lookup yields CDR1 MGHRA and CDR2 YSYEKL. The CDR3, as DNA: TGCGCCAGCAGCCTCGGACAGGGTAGGGTCCACAATGAGCCCCAGCATTTT. It codes for CASSLGQGRVHNEPQHF.

The rearrangement joins TRBV5-8 to TRBJ2-3; 8 nucleotides agree with TRBD2. With V trimmed by 5 bases and J by 4 bases, 9 bases remained unmatched. The germline V gene has CDR1 SGHTS and CDR2 YDEGEE. This CDR3 is built from 15 residues. As DNA, the CDR3 is TGTGCCAGCAGTTCCGGGACTAGAGGAGCAGATACGCAGTATTTT. It translates to CASSSGTRGADTQYF.

This clone has just a few counts. The gene calls are TRBV28 and TRBJ1-3; 7 bases map to TRBD1. CDR3 length: 17 residues. In germline, CDR1 is MDHEN, CDR2 SYDVKM. Germline trimming cut 5 bases from V and 0 bases from J; bases unmatched to any gene: 10. In DNA form, the CDR3 reads TGTGCCAGCAGTACGACAGGGAACAAAAGCTCTGGAAACACCATATATTTT. This codes for CASSTTGNKSSGNTIYF.

The rearrangement links TRBV28 to TRBJ1-4; D gene unclear. Germline lookup yields CDR1 MDHEN and CDR2 SYDVKM. The CDR3 runs to 14 residues. The V gene lost 4 bases and the J gene lost 8 bases, with 14 bases spanning the gap. The DNA for the CDR3 is TGTGCCAGCAGTTCACCGGAAGCGGGCGAAAAACTGTTTTTT. This sequence encodes CASSSPEAGEKLFF.

The rearrangement joins TRBV6-5 to TRBJ2-7, with 7 bases identical to TRBD1. Germline V gene lookup returns CDR1 MNHEY and CDR2 SVGAGI. V trimming: 8 bases; J trimming: 6 bases; junction bases outside the gene matches: 13. The CDR3 contains 14 residues. CDR3 region: CASAYGTEGGEQYF. The DNA for the CDR3 is TGTGCCAGCGCATACGGGACAGAAGGAGGCGAGCAGTACTTC.

V is TRBV10-3 and J is TRBJ2-5; D unclear. The CDR3 is 13 residues long. Per the germline V gene, CDR1 is ENHRY and CDR2 is SYGVKD. V lost 6 bases and J 2 bases, leaving 10 bases between the germline ends. The CDR3 region has the DNA TGTGCCATCAGGACGAGACAACAAGAGACCCAGTACTTC. Protein: CAIRTRQQETQYF.

This chain links TRBV28 with TRBJ2-1; perhaps TRBD2 as D (6 bases). The CDR3 spans 14 residues. Germline CDR1 is MDHEN and CDR2 is SYDVKM. Between the trimmed V and J ends, which lost 2 bases and 8 bases, there was a span of 13 bases. The CDR3 DNA follows: TGTGCCAGCAGTTTAGGGGCGGAGGGAGATGAGCAGTTCTTC. Its translation is CASSLGAEGDEQFF.

CDR3 amino acids: CASSKAGQTEAFF. CDR3 nucleotides: TGTGCCAGCAGCAAAGCAGGACAGACAGAAGCTTTCTTT. The chain recombines TRBV27 with TRBJ1-1, with D tentatively TRBD1 (6 bases). The CDR3 loop spans 13 amino acids. The V gene's germline CDR1 is MNHEY and CDR2 SMNVEV (reference sequence). V lost 6 bases, J lost 8 bases, and 16 bases lay in between.

The chain combines TRBV28 with TRBJ1-2; 8 nucleotides match TRBD1. Germline V CDR1 and CDR2: MDHEN, SYDVKM. The V gene end was trimmed by 4 bases and the J gene end by 4 bases; junction bases not matched to a gene: 17. The CDR3 sequence is 18 residues long. This CDR3 is CASSYNPLKQGVFYGYTF. DNA of the CDR3: TGTGCCAGCAGTTACAACCCATTAAAACAGGGGGTTTTCTATGGCTACACCTTC.

This clone has just a few counts. The V call is TRBV3-1 (or the pseudogene TRBV3-2), the J call TRBJ1-6, with D hard to call. The CDR3 totals 14 residues. CDR1 is LGHDT, CDR2 YNNKEL, per germline (reference sequence). With 1 base removed from V and 10 bases from J, the gap between germline ends came to 11 bases. As DNA, the CDR3 is TGTGCCAGCAGCCAAGCAGTTGTCGGGTCACCCCTCCACTTT. This translates into CASSQAVVGSPLHF.

This clone was found once. The chain combines TRBV5-1 with TRBJ2-3; 10 nucleotides align to TRBD2. V lost 0 bases, J lost 6 bases, and 16 bases stayed unmatched. The CDR3 totals 19 residues. CDR1 is SGHRS, CDR2 YFSETQ, per germline. CDR3 in amino acids: CASSLVGPGLAILGDTQYF. CDR3 DNA: TGCGCCAGCAGCTTGGTGGGCCCGGGACTAGCGATTTTGGGGGATACGCAGTATTTT. Full variable domain (missing parts from reference TRBV5-1 and TRBJ2-3): KAGVTQTPRYLIKTRGQQVTLSCSPISGHRSVSWYQQTPGQGLQFLFEYFSETQRNKGNFPGRFSGRQFSNSRSEMNVSTLELGDSALYLCASSLVGPGLAILGDTQYFGPGTRLTVL.

The chain uses TRBV5-1 and TRBJ2-1; 10 bases agree with TRBD1. V gave up 5 bases and J gave up 8 bases; unmatched junction bases: 13. Germline lookup yields CDR1 SGHRS and CDR2 YFSETQ. The CDR3 length is 16 residues. The CDR3 is CASRFMPGQGSYEQFF. The CDR3 DNA reads TGCGCCAGCAGGTTTATGCCGGGACAGGGGTCGTATGAGCAGTTCTTC.

The rearrangement uses TRBV27 and TRBJ1-4; the D is unclear. Germline CDR1 MNHEY, CDR2 SMNVEV (reference sequence). The CDR3 contains 14 residues. The V end lost 0 bases, the J end lost 7 bases, and 9 bases lay between the germline ends. The CDR3 sequence: CASSLSSGVEKLFF. In DNA form, the CDR3 reads TGTGCCAGCAGTTTATCATCCGGGGTTGAAAAACTGTTTTTT.

The V and J genes are TRBV29-1 and TRBJ1-5; D is perhaps TRBD1 (6 bases). The CDR3 totals 14 residues. V dropped 4 bases and J dropped 2 bases, with 12 bases sitting between them. CDR1 is SQVTM, CDR2 ANQGSEA, per germline. The CDR3 region has the DNA TGCAGCGTTGGGACAGCTTATGGCAATCAGCCCCAGCATTTT. It specifies CSVGTAYGNQPQHF.

The chain has TRBV24-1 and TRBJ2-7, with TRBD2 as a possible D gene (5 bases). The CDR3 has 15 residues. Trimming left V 3 bases short and J 7 bases short, with 18 bases between. The germline V gene has CDR1 KGHDR and CDR2 SFDVKD. This CDR3 reads CATSDPGSFPGEQYF. In nucleotides, the CDR3 is TGTGCCACCAGTGATCCGGGGTCCTTCCCGGGGGAGCAGTACTTC.

Concerning this clone itself: Other DNA sequences of this sample code for an identical CDR3. The chain links TRBV18 to TRBJ1-5, with D perhaps TRBD1 (6 bases). V was cut by 6 bases and J by 3 bases, with 12 bases left in between. CDR1 and CDR2 (germline): KGHSH, LQKENI. The CDR3 runs 14 residues. DNA of the CDR3: TGTGCCAGCTCCCCGGGACAACCCAATCAGCCCCAGCATTTT. This encodes CASSPGQPNQPQHF.